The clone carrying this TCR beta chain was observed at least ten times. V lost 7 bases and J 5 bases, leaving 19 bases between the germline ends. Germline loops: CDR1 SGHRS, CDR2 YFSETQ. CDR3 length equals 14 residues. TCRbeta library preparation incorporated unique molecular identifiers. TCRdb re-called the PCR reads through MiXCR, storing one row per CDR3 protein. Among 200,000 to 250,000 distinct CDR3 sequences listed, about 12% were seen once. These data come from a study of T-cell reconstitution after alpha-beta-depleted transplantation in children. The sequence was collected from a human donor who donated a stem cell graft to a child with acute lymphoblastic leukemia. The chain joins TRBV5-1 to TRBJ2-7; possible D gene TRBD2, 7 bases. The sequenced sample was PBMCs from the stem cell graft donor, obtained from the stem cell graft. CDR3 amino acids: CASSRRRGGDEQYF. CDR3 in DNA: TGCGCCAGCTCTAGGAGGAGGGGGGGAGACGAGCAGTACTTC.